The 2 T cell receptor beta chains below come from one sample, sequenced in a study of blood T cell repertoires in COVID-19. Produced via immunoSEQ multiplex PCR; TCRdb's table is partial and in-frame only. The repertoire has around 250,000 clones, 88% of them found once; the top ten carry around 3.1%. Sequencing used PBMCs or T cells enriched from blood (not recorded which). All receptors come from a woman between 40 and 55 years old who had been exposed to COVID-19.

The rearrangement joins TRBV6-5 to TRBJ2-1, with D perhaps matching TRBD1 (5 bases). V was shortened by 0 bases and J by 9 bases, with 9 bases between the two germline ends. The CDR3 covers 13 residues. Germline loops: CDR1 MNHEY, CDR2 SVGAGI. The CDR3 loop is CASSYSTVLEQFF. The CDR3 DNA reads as TGTGCCAGCAGTTACTCGACAGTCCTTGAGCAGTTCTTC.

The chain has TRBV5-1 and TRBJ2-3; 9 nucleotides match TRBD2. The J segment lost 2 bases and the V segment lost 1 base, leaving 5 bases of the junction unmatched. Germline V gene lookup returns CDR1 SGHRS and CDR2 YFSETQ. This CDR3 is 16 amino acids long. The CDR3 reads CASSLQIAGATDTQYF. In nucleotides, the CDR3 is TGCGCCAGCAGCTTGCAGATAGCGGGGGCCACAGATACGCAGTATTTT.